These 21 T cell receptor beta chains were sequenced from one sample in a study of T-cell memory formation after mild COVID-19. TCRdb called the 5' RACE reads again in MiXCR, with one record for every CDR3 protein. The repertoire holds just under 550,000 distinct CDR3 sequences, approximately 20% seen once, with approximately 13% in the top ten. The sample consisted of PBMCs or a T cell subset sorted from them (not recorded which). The receptor set was obtained from an adult woman who had mild COVID-19 (a few samples of this study predate the infection). Cell type and time point are not known.

A few counts support this clonotype. The chain couples TRBV5-1 to TRBJ2-7; TRBD2 matches 11 bases. Germline CDR1 is SGHRS and CDR2 is YFSETQ. V lost 3 bases and J lost 0; bases outside the gene matches: 5. The CDR3 contains 16 residues. The CDR3 sequence is CASSSGLAESSYEQYF. CDR3 nucleotide sequence: TGCGCCAGCAGCTCGGGACTAGCGGAAAGCTCCTACGAGCAGTACTTC. The full variable domain, its missing parts supplied by reference TRBV5-1 and TRBJ2-7, is KAGVTQTPRYLIKTRGQQVTLSCSPISGHRSVSWYQQTPGQGLQFLFEYFSETQRNKGNFPGRFSGRQFSNSRSEMNVSTLELGDSALYLCASSSGLAESSYEQYFGPGTRLTVT.

In its sample, this clonotype was seen a few times. The V and J genes are TRBV12-3 or TRBV12-4 and TRBJ2-3; 11 bases map to TRBD2. CDR3 length: 17 residues. Losses at the gene ends were 3 bases for V and 4 bases for J; bases not matched to a gene: 9. In nucleotides, the CDR3 is TGTGCCAGCAGTTTTCCCCCACTAGCGGGAGCTCCAGATACGCAGTATTTT. Encoded protein: CASSFPPLAGAPDTQYF.

This clonotype was counted a few times. Here the CDR3 reads CASSGTSGRASGELFF. The CDR3 bases are TGTGCCAGCAGCGGGACTAGCGGGAGGGCATCCGGGGAGCTGTTTTTT. The chain joins TRBV21-1 to TRBJ2-2; TRBD2 is taken as the D call from the table, unchecked against the DNA. TRBV21-1 is classified as a pseudogene. This CDR3 has 16 residues.

The chain links TRBV29-1 to TRBJ2-1; TRBD1 is a possible D gene (6 bases). V was shortened by 5 bases and J by 7 bases, with 9 bases between the two germline ends. CDR3 size: 11 residues. Germline V gives CDR1 SQVTM, CDR2 ANQGSEA. Here the CDR3 DNA reads TGCAGCGTTAGACAGGTTAATGAGCAGTTCTTC. This sequence encodes CSVRQVNEQFF.

This clonotype was counted between two and nine times. The chain uses TRBV7-3 and TRBJ2-1, with 7 bases fitting TRBD1. From germline, CDR1 is SGHTA and CDR2 FQGTGA. V shed 3 bases and J 9 bases; nucleotides not matched to a gene: 17. CDR3 length equals 17 residues. CDR3 DNA: TGTGCCAGCAGCTTCTCCGGGACAGTCTACGCAGCAGGTGAGCAGTTCTTC. Amino acid sequence: CASSFSGTVYAAGEQFF. Based on the CDR3 plus reference TRBV7-3 and TRBJ2-1, the full variable domain is GAGVSQTPSNKVTEKGKYVELRCDPISGHTALYWYRQSLGQGPEFLIYFQGTGAADDSGLPNDRFFAVRPEGSVSTLKIQRTERGDSAVYLCASSFSGTVYAAGEQFFGPGTRLTVL.

The chain combines TRBV7-9 with TRBJ1-2, with D possibly matching TRBD1 (6 bases). CDR3 size: 17 residues. Trimming took off 7 bases at V and 1 base at J, with 22 bases between the two ends. The germline V gene has CDR1 SEHNR and CDR2 FQNEAQ (reference sequence). The DNA for the CDR3 is TGTGCCAGCATGGGGGGGCCCATCGGGCACATTAACTATGGCTACACCTTC. Its translation is CASMGGPIGHINYGYTF.

The gene calls are TRBV10-3 and TRBJ2-2; D remains ambiguous. This CDR3 comprises 15 residues. The germline V gene encodes CDR1 ENHRY and CDR2 SYGVKD. V was cut by 3 bases and J by 3 bases, with 11 bases left in between. The CDR3 coding sequence is TGTGCCATCAGTGAATGGATGGGTTACACCGGGGAGCTGTTTTTT. As protein: CAISEWMGYTGELFF.

This clonotype was counted only a few times. V is TRBV29-1 and J is TRBJ2-1; the D is unclear. V lost 6 bases, J lost 9 bases, and 12 bases lay in between. The CDR3 runs 11 residues. The germline V gene has CDR1 SQVTM and CDR2 ANQGSEA. CDR3 DNA sequence: TGCAGCGTCCCCGCTGGCGGTGAGCAGTTCTTC. Translation: CSVPAGGEQFF.

This clonotype was found many times. The chain carries TRBV5-6 and TRBJ2-7, with 10 bases aligning to TRBD2. This CDR3 has 14 residues. The trim removed 4 bases at V and 3 bases at J, leaving 4 bases unmatched. Germline CDR1 is SGHDT and CDR2 is YYEEEE. CDR3 nucleotide sequence: TGTGCCAGCAGCCCAGGACTAGCGGACTACGAGCAGTACTTC. It yields the protein CASSPGLADYEQYF. Full variable domain (outside the CDR3, taken from reference TRBV5-6 and TRBJ2-7): DAGVTQSPTHLIKTRGQQVTLRCSPKSGHDTVSWYQQALGQGPQFIFQYYEEEERQRGNFPDRFSGHQFPNYSSELNVNALLLGDSALYLCASSPGLADYEQYFGPGTRLTVT.

V usage is TRBV7-2 and J usage is TRBJ1-2, with D tentatively TRBD1 (5 bases). CDR1 and CDR2 from the germline V gene are SGHTA and FQGNSA. V was pared by 1 base and J by 4 bases, with 7 bases between. The CDR3 sequence is 13 residues long. CDR3 sequence reads: CASSLVGAYGYTF. In DNA form, the CDR3 reads TGTGCCAGCAGCTTAGTAGGGGCCTATGGCTACACCTTC.

This rearrangement joins TRBV15 to TRBJ1-2, with TRBD1 matching over 10 bases. The germline gives CDR1 LNHNV, CDR2 YYDKDF (reference sequence). V was pared by 3 bases and J by 2 bases, with 0 bases of the junction left unmatched. There are 14 residues in the CDR3. The CDR3 spells CATSRDRGNYGYTF. The CDR3, as DNA: TGTGCCACCAGCAGGGACAGGGGGAACTATGGCTACACCTTC.

This clonotype was counted at least ten times. V and J are TRBV5-1 and TRBJ2-3; possible D gene TRBD2, 5 bases. V shed 4 bases and J shed 5 bases, with 11 bases lying between them. The CDR3 has 13 residues. Germline lookup yields CDR1 SGHRS and CDR2 YFSETQ. The CDR3 DNA follows: TGCGCCAGCAGCCCGCTGGGGAGAGATACGCAGTATTTT. As protein: CASSPLGRDTQYF. Together with reference TRBV5-1 and TRBJ2-3, the CDR3 gives the full variable domain: KAGVTQTPRYLIKTRGQQVTLSCSPISGHRSVSWYQQTPGQGLQFLFEYFSETQRNKGNFPGRFSGRQFSNSRSEMNVSTLELGDSALYLCASSPLGRDTQYFGPGTRLTVL.

This clonotype was observed a handful of times. The chain links TRBV10-2 to TRBJ1-5; no clear D. Germline assignment: CDR1 WSHSY and CDR2 SAAADI. Trimming shortened V by 2 bases and J by 2 bases, and 7 bases separated the two germline ends. The CDR3 has 14 residues. DNA of the CDR3: TGCGCCAGCAGTGAGGGTACAGGCAATCAGCCCCAGCATTTT. Translation gives CASSEGTGNQPQHF.

CDR3: CASSWGPPSGNTIYF. DNA of the CDR3: TGTGCCAGCAGTTGGGGACCCCCGTCGGGAAACACCATATATTTT. The rearrangement uses TRBV12-3 or TRBV12-4 and TRBJ1-3; TRBD1 is a possible D gene (5 bases). V was shortened by 4 bases and J by 4 bases, with 14 bases between the two germline ends. This CDR3 has 15 amino acids.

This rearrangement joins TRBV6-6 to TRBJ1-1, with D possibly matching TRBD1 (6 bases). Trimming left V 8 bases short and J 3 bases short, with 13 bases between. Germline V gene lookup returns CDR1 MNHNY and CDR2 SVGAGI (reference sequence). The CDR3 runs 13 residues. The CDR3 region has the DNA TGTGCCAGCTCGGGGGGCAGGGACACTGAAGCTTTCTTT. Translating gives CASSGGRDTEAFF.

There are a few counts of this clonotype. This chain joins TRBV29-1 and TRBJ2-1; 11 positions match TRBD2. CDR3 length equals 15 residues. Germline CDR1 is SQVTM and CDR2 is ANQGSEA. Losses at the gene ends were 0 bases for V and 8 bases for J; bases not matched to a gene: 6. The CDR3 sequence: CSVEEDSGRGYEQFF. The CDR3 DNA is TGCAGCGTTGAAGAGGATAGCGGGAGGGGGTATGAGCAGTTCTTC.

In this sample, this clonotype turned up a few times. V gene TRBV12-3 or TRBV12-4 combines with J gene TRBJ1-1, with D perhaps TRBD1 (6 bases). Deletions cut 5 bases from V and 3 bases from J, with 25 bases between. CDR3 length equals 18 residues. The CDR3 DNA is TGTGCCAGCAGTCACGGATATTCCACAGGGACATGGGACACTGAAGCTTTCTTT. Residues: CASSHGYSTGTWDTEAFF.

There are a few counts of this clonotype. This chain connects TRBV24-1 to TRBJ2-1; tentatively, D is TRBD1 (5 bases). The CDR3 has 13 residues. Germline V lookup: CDR1 KGHDR, CDR2 SFDVKD. V was shortened by 6 bases and J by 4 bases, with 9 bases between the two germline ends. CDR3 region: CATSSAGYNEQFF. DNA for the CDR3: TGTGCCACCAGTTCGGCAGGGTACAATGAGCAGTTCTTC.

J is TRBJ1-1 and V is TRBV7-9; 11 bases are a match to TRBD1. Germline CDR1 reads SEHNR; CDR2 reads FQNEAQ (reference sequence). V shed 5 bases, J shed 2 bases, and the junction held 7 bases outside the gene matches. CDR3 size: 16 residues. Here the CDR3 DNA reads TGTGCCAGCAGCCGGGACAGGGGGATCTTTAACACTGAAGCTTTCTTT. This translates into CASSRDRGIFNTEAFF.

The sample holds a few counts of this clonotype. This sequence joins TRBV6-2 or TRBV6-3 and TRBJ1-2; TRBD1 might be the D (6 bases). V gave up 6 bases and J gave up 4 bases, with 15 bases separating them. The CDR3 is 14 residues long. Germline values: CDR1 MNHEY, CDR2 SVGEGT. The DNA of the CDR3 is TGTGCCAGCAGCCCTATCGGGACACCCTATGGCTACACCTTC. It yields the protein CASSPIGTPYGYTF.

This chain joins TRBV24-1 and TRBJ1-5; D possibly corresponds to TRBD1 (6 bases). CDR3 size: 17 residues. Trimming left V 9 bases short and J 6 bases short, with 26 bases between. Per germline, CDR1 KGHDR and CDR2 SFDVKD. This chain's CDR3 is CATVSYNRVYLGQPQHF. CDR3 sequence (DNA): TGTGCCACCGTATCTTACAACAGGGTCTATTTGGGTCAGCCCCAGCATTTT.